This T cell receptor beta chain was profiled in a study of metastatic and nonmetastatic thyroid tumors. Study at large: Repertoires were compared across blood and tumor or nodule tissue from malignant and benign thyroid patients.

Nobody among the patients had been given any treatment before thyroid surgery. In the authors' workflow: Differences in CDR3 between clinicopathological groups were drawn on to build a classifier intended to discriminate distant-metastatic papillary thyroid cancer patients. MiXCR re-clonotyped the PCR reads for TCRdb. The V and J calls, along with clone size, are taken from TCRdb and not from the paper's own processing. The sample contains tens of thousands of clones, roughly 22% of which appear only once. This clone was seen ten or more times. Antigen specificity is unknown. General study results and limits: Malignant tumors reportedly showed significantly higher TCR beta diversity than benign nodules in both blood and tumor.

Sequencing was performed on blood. The sequence was collected from a female donor with papillary thyroid cancer or a benign thyroid nodule (not recorded which). Some clones in this sample may be carry-over from other donors' samples.

The CDR3 DNA is TGTGCCAGCAGCGTAGGGGGGACCAAAAACATTCAGTACTTC. This encodes CASSVGGTKNIQYF. The gene calls are TRBV9 and TRBJ2-4, with D possibly called TRBD1 or TRBD2 (5 bases each). Trimming removed 0 bases from V and 2 bases from J, with 6 bases in between. This CDR3 has 14 amino acids. Germline V gene sequence: CDR1 SGDLS, CDR2 YYNGEE.